This T cell receptor (beta chain) is from a study of blood T cell repertoires in COVID-19. Profiled with immunoSEQ multiplex PCR; TCRdb holds only in-frame clones, not every one. The sample yields approximately 470,000 clones, 87% seen once. CDR3 size: 14 residues. Looked up from germline, CDR1 is MNHNS and CDR2 is SASEGT. The ends were cut back, 4 bases at V and 2 bases at J, with 6 bases in the middle. Two negative PCRs, clearance, or symptom resolution had been documented for recovered Cohort 3 donors. This receptor was obtained from a woman aged 18-29 years who had recovered from COVID-19. The chain links TRBV6-1 to TRBJ1-6, with D unclear. The sequencing sample was made of PBMCs or T cells enriched from blood (not recorded which). The CDR3 loop is CASSAGPYNSPLHF. CDR3 sequence (DNA): TGTGCCAGCAGTGCAGGCCCCTATAATTCACCCCTCCACTTT.